A single sample is the source of the 23 T cell receptor beta chains below, sequenced in a study of OX40 agonist ivuxolimab in advanced cancers. Repertoires were generated with immunoSEQ multiplex PCR, while TCRdb's copy carries only in-frame clones and drops some. The sample gives tens of thousands of clones, 78% of which show up once; 15% to 20% is in the top ten. The sample consisted of CD4+ or CD8+ T cells sorted from blood, taken in a trial of the OX40 agonist ivuxolimab. Receptor source: an adult with an advanced solid tumor such as melanoma, head and neck, liver or kidney cancer.

CDR3 nucleotide sequence: TGTGCCAGCGGGGGGGACGGCAGACAAGAGACCCAGTACTTC. It yields the protein CASGGDGRQETQYF. The chain recombines TRBV2 with TRBJ2-5; TRBD2 agrees at 7 bases. After removal of 8 bases from V and 2 bases from J, the junction contained 8 bases not matched to a gene. Germline lookup yields CDR1 SNHLY and CDR2 FYNNEI. The CDR3 is made up of 14 amino acids. Complete variable domain (other parts from reference TRBV2 and TRBJ2-5): EPEVTQTPSHQVTQMGQEVILRCVPISNHLYFYWYRQILGQKVEFLVSFYNNEISEKSEIFDDQFSVERPDGSNFTLKIRSTKLEDSAMYFCASGGDGRQETQYFGPGTRLLVL.

In its sample, this clone was seen once. The chain combines TRBV7-8 with TRBJ2-3, with 9 bases aligning to TRBD2. The ends lost 4 bases at V and 2 bases at J; junction bases unmatched: 10. The germline V gene has CDR1 SGHVS and CDR2 FQNEAQ. The CDR3 runs 17 residues. CDR3 in DNA: TGTGCCAGCAGCTCTCTCGCGACTAGCGGCAACACAGATACGCAGTATTTT. Encoded protein: CASSSLATSGNTDTQYF. Based on the CDR3 plus reference TRBV7-8 and TRBJ2-3, the full variable domain is GAGVSQSPRYKVAKRGQDVALRCDPISGHVSLFWYQQALGQGPEFLTYFQNEAQLDKSGLPSDRFFAERPEGSVSTLKIQRTQQEDSAVYLCASSSLATSGNTDTQYFGPGTRLTVL.

V gene TRBV11-3 combines with J gene TRBJ2-1; D not resolved. Trimming took 1 base from V and 8 from J, leaving 6 bases between them. Germline V lookup: CDR1 SGHNT, CDR2 YENEEA. CDR3 size: 12 residues. The chain's CDR3 is CASSLVLDEQFF. As DNA, the CDR3 is TGTGCCAGCAGCTTAGTTCTCGATGAGCAGTTCTTC.

The chain links TRBV6-5 to TRBJ2-7; maybe TRBD2 (6 bases). CDR3 size: 13 residues. CDR1 and CDR2 (germline): MNHEY, SVGAGI. The ends were cut back, 5 bases at V and 5 bases at J, with 13 bases in the middle. CDR3 DNA sequence: TGTGCCAGCAGTGCCGGGGAGGTCGACGAGCAGTACTTC. Amino acids: CASSAGEVDEQYF.

The chain couples TRBV29-1 to TRBJ1-1; possible D gene TRBD1, 5 bases. CDR1 and CDR2 (germline): SQVTM, ANQGSEA. V was shortened by 3 bases and J by 7 bases, with 15 bases between the two germline ends. This CDR3 has 13 amino acids. The CDR3 sequence: CSVDHMGLGEAFF. The CDR3 DNA follows: TGCAGCGTTGACCATATGGGACTAGGTGAAGCTTTCTTT.

This chain joins TRBV6-1 and TRBJ1-3; 7 nucleotides line up with TRBD1. J was trimmed by 2 bases and V by 7 bases; bases with no gene match: 8. The CDR3 spans 15 residues. The germline V gene encodes CDR1 MNHNS and CDR2 SASEGT. CDR3: CASIRQGLAGNTIYF. CDR3 coding DNA: TGTGCCAGCATTCGACAGGGTCTGGCTGGAAACACCATATATTTT.

The sample holds one count of this clone. This chain joins TRBV6-5 and TRBJ1-5; no definite D call. The CDR3 extends over 14 amino acids. Germline V CDR1 and CDR2: MNHEY, SVGAGI. Between the trimmed V and J ends, which lost 6 bases and 0 bases, there was a span of 9 bases. CDR3 amino acids: CASSRDGSNQPQHF. CDR3 sequence (DNA): TGTGCCAGCAGCCGCGACGGTAGCAATCAGCCCCAGCATTTT.

This chain connects TRBV4-2 to TRBJ2-7, with a possible D match to TRBD2 (6 bases). The CDR3 contains 14 residues. Germline CDR1 reads LGHNA; CDR2 reads YNFKEQ. Deletions cut 0 bases from V and 3 bases from J, with 9 bases between. DNA for the CDR3: TGTGCCAGCAGCCAAGATCGGGGACTCTACGAGCAGTACTTC. This translates into CASSQDRGLYEQYF.

The V gene is TRBV6-5, the J gene TRBJ1-1; no firm D call. V shed 3 bases and J shed 9 bases, with 8 bases lying between them. The CDR3 loop spans 11 amino acids. The germline CDR1 and CDR2 sequences are MNHEY and SVGAGI. CDR3 sequence (DNA): TGTGCCAGCAGTTATCCGAGTCAAGCTTTCTTT. Encoded protein: CASSYPSQAFF.

The CDR3, as DNA: TGTGCCAGCAGTGATGATACAGGGGAGAAGCAGTACTTC. It translates to CASSDDTGEKQYF. The chain employs TRBV6-5 and TRBJ2-7, with 7 bases fitting TRBD1. V gave up 5 bases and J gave up 8 bases; unmatched junction bases: 9. Germline loops: CDR1 MNHEY, CDR2 SVGAGI. This CDR3 is built from 13 residues.

The V call is TRBV30, the J call TRBJ1-2; D unresolved. Trimming stripped 2 bases from V and 3 bases from J, with 10 bases between. Germline CDR1 GTSNPN, CDR2 SVGIG (reference sequence). The CDR3 loop spans 13 amino acids. The CDR3 loop is CAWSRNRDYGYTF. CDR3 nucleotide sequence: TGTGCCTGGAGTCGTAACAGAGACTATGGCTACACCTTC.

This clone was seen only a few times. The chain uses TRBV7-6 and TRBJ2-7, with D unresolved. V was pared by 2 bases and J by 3 bases, with 11 bases between. This CDR3 has 14 amino acids. Germline V lookup: CDR1 SGHVS, CDR2 FNYEAQ. Written as DNA, the CDR3 is TGTGCCAGCAGCTTACGTGGGATGGACTACGAGCAGTACTTC. Amino acids: CASSLRGMDYEQYF. Drawing the rest from reference TRBV7-6 and TRBJ2-7, the complete variable domain is GAGVSQSPRYKVTKRGQDVALRCDPISGHVSLYWYRQALGQGPEFLTYFNYEAQQDKSGLPNDRFSAERPEGSISTLTIQRTEQRDSAMYRCASSLRGMDYEQYFGPGTRLTVT.

CDR3 bases: TGTGCCAGCAACAGGGACCACTATCCGAGGGGGACTGAAGCTTTCTTT. Residues: CASNRDHYPRGTEAFF. The genes are TRBV2 and TRBJ1-1; tentative D call: TRBD1 (6 bases). The germline V gene encodes CDR1 SNHLY and CDR2 FYNNEI. CDR3 length equals 16 residues. Trimming took 7 bases from V and 5 from J, leaving 23 bases between them.

This clone appeared a few times. This chain connects TRBV18 to TRBJ2-1; the match to TRBD2 covers 7 bases. The CDR3 is made up of 16 amino acids. After removal of 0 bases from V and 7 bases from J, the junction contained 9 bases not matched to a gene. The germline V gene has CDR1 KGHSH and CDR2 LQKENI. The CDR3, as DNA: TGTGCCAGCTCACCACCGACGAGGGAGGGCCAAAATGAGCAGTTCTTC. Translating gives CASSPPTREGQNEQFF.

The J gene is TRBJ2-7, the V gene TRBV5-6; D gene unclear. Trimming shortened V by 3 bases and J by 7 bases, and 20 bases separated the two germline ends. CDR1 and CDR2 from the germline V gene are SGHDT and YYEEEE. This CDR3 has 15 residues. The CDR3 DNA reads TGTGCCAGCAGCTCGTTCTTGAGGTCTGGTCTTGAGCAGTACTTC. The encoded protein is CASSSFLRSGLEQYF.

CDR3 DNA: TGTGCCAGCAGCTTAAAGTTCACCGGGGAGCTGTTTTTT. Amino acids: CASSLKFTGELFF. The V gene is TRBV7-2, the J gene TRBJ2-2; D remains ambiguous. Per the germline V gene, CDR1 is SGHTA and CDR2 is FQGNSA. The CDR3 totals 13 residues. V shed 2 bases and J shed 4 bases, with 5 bases lying between them.

The chain joins TRBV5-1 to TRBJ2-1; no clear D. Trimming took off 2 bases at V and 4 bases at J, with 7 bases between the two ends. Germline V gene sequence: CDR1 SGHRS, CDR2 YFSETQ. CDR3 size: 13 residues. Here the CDR3 reads CASSFGDYNEQFF. The CDR3, as DNA: TGCGCCAGCAGCTTTGGGGATTACAATGAGCAGTTCTTC.

This clone has a handful of counts. The genes are TRBV5-1 and TRBJ2-7; D unresolved. Germline assignment: CDR1 SGHRS and CDR2 YFSETQ. This CDR3 region has 12 residues. V was clipped by 3 bases and J by 0 bases, with 4 bases between them. CDR3 sequence reads: CASSYSSYEQYF. The DNA for the CDR3 is TGCGCCAGCAGCTATAGCTCCTACGAGCAGTACTTC.

Only a few counts were recorded for this clone. The gene calls are TRBV7-8 and TRBJ1-3; D may be TRBD1 (5 bases). Germline assignment: CDR1 SGHVS and CDR2 FQNEAQ. The CDR3 loop spans 14 amino acids. With 0 bases removed from V and 6 bases from J, the gap between germline ends came to 9 bases. The CDR3 sequence is CASSLAPGVNTIYF. CDR3 sequence (DNA): TGTGCCAGCAGCTTAGCCCCGGGGGTAAACACCATATATTTT.

CDR3 sequence: CASSLVISDGVETQYF. The DNA for the CDR3 is TGTGCCAGCAGCTTGGTAATTTCGGATGGGGTGGAGACCCAGTACTTC. This rearrangement joins TRBV5-4 to TRBJ2-5; D is undetermined. Germline CDR1 and CDR2: SGHNT and YYREEE (reference sequence). V lost 0 bases to trimming and J lost 5 bases, with 17 bases between them. There are 16 residues in the CDR3.

The chain recombines TRBV14 with TRBJ2-1; D unclear. The CDR3 is made up of 11 amino acids. V was pared by 6 bases and J by 7 bases, with 7 bases between. Per the germline V gene, CDR1 is SGHDN and CDR2 is FVKESK. The CDR3 is CASRSRNEQFF. CDR3 nucleotides: TGTGCCAGCAGAAGTAGGAATGAGCAGTTCTTC.

The chain has TRBV7-6 and TRBJ2-7, with D uncertain. Germline V CDR1 and CDR2: SGHVS, FNYEAQ. V was trimmed by 1 base and J by 7 bases, leaving 5 bases between them. The CDR3 has 11 amino acids. As DNA, the CDR3 is TGTGCCAGCAGCTTAGAAAGGGAGCAGTACTTC. It translates to CASSLEREQYF.

V gene TRBV28 combines with J gene TRBJ1-2; D gene ambiguous. CDR1 is MDHEN and CDR2 is SYDVKM in the germline V gene. V shed 2 bases and J shed 6 bases, with 7 bases lying between them. The CDR3 has 12 amino acids. CDR3 loop: CASSLGYDGYTF. DNA of the CDR3: TGTGCCAGCAGTTTAGGGTATGATGGCTACACCTTC.